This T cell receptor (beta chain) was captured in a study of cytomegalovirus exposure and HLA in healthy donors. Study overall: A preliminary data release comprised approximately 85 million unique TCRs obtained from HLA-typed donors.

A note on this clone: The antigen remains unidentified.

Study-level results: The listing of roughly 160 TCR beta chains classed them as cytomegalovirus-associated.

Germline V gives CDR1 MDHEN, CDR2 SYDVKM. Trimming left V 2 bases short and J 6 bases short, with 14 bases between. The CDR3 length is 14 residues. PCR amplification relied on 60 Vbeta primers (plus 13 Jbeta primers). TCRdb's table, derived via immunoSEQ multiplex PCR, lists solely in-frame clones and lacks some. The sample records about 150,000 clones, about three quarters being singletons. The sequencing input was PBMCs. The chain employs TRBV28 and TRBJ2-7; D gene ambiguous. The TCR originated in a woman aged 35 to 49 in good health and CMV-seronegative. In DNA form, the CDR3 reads TGTGCCAGCAGTTTAGGCCATGGCGGAGCCGAGCAGTACTTC. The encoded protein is CASSLGHGGAEQYF.